This T cell receptor beta chain was identified in a study of beta chain features in type 1 diabetes. The study, taken as a whole, reports: When Type 1 diabetes patients were examined, their TCRB CDR3s proved moderately but significantly shorter in all four CD4+ subsets. cDNA-based sequencing might over-represent cells highly expressing TCR.

V was shortened by 4 bases and J by 5 bases, with 8 bases between the two germline ends. Germline V CDR1 and CDR2: MGHRA, YSYEKL. There are 13 residues in the CDR3. Sequencing targeted expressed TCRB transcripts, as all isolated RNA had been reverse transcribed. The table came from immunoSEQ multiplex PCR; TCRdb's copy has only in-frame clones and leaves some out. This sample has around 250,000 clones; 55% to 70% occur once, and the top ten carry 0.053%. Concerning this clone: Its antigen is undetermined.

Specimen: naive CD4+ T cells from blood. This TCR came from a man aged 25-45 years in good health. The chain is built from TRBV4-1 and TRBJ2-2, with D uncertain. CDR3 DNA: TGCGCCAGCAGCCTTTACAGTACCGGGGAGCTGTTTTTT. This gives the protein CASSLYSTGELFF.